This entry describes one T cell receptor (beta chain). The antigen is unknown. The data were produced by immunoSEQ multiplex PCR, yet TCRdb's version contains in-frame clones alone and is incomplete. This table has 100,000 to 120,000 clones, 94% appearing once. The data derive from a study of T cell responses to AZD1222 COVID-19 vaccine. Study observations and caveats: Repertoire samples came only from after the peak T cell response.

The germline V and J ends were trimmed by 5 bases and 4 bases, with 11 bases remaining between them. CDR3 size: 13 residues. CDR1 and CDR2 (germline): SEHNR, FQNEAQ (reference sequence). The chain carries TRBV7-9 and TRBJ1-1, with D hard to call. This TCR came from an adult who received the AZD1222 COVID-19 vaccine. Sample: peripheral blood, taken 28 days after the second AZD1222 dose. The CDR3 nucleotides read TGTGCCAGCAGCCGCGGCGGTCTCACTGAAGCTTTCTTT. This sequence encodes CASSRGGLTEAFF.